The 15 T cell receptor beta chains listed next were all sequenced from one sample in a study of T cell responses to AZD1222 COVID-19 vaccine. Using immunoSEQ multiplex PCR, the repertoire was profiled, and TCRdb retains in-frame clones only, with some absent. The data contain approximately 70,000 clones, 85% of them seen just once; the ten biggest clones take up 20%. Source: peripheral blood, taken on day 0 of AZD1222 vaccination. Receptors originate from an adult in good health.

This chain joins TRBV6-4 and TRBJ2-1; TRBD1 matches at 9 bases. The germline V gene has CDR1 MRHNA and CDR2 SNTAGT. The CDR3 covers 14 residues. After removal of 5 bases from V and 10 bases from J, the junction contained 9 bases not matched to a gene. In DNA form, the CDR3 reads TGTGCCAGCAGTACGGACAGGGGCGTGATGGAGCAGTTCTTC. Amino acid sequence: CASSTDRGVMEQFF.

The rearrangement links TRBV3-1 (or the pseudogene TRBV3-2) to TRBJ2-5; D possibly corresponds to TRBD2 (7 bases). The germline V gene has CDR1 LGHDT and CDR2 YNNKEL (reference sequence). V gave up 0 bases and J gave up 0 bases, with 26 bases separating them. This CDR3 comprises 21 residues. The CDR3 coding sequence is TGTGCCAGCAGCCAAGATCGATGGCGGGAGAAGAGGAGGGGGTACCAAGAGACCCAGTACTTC. Translation: CASSQDRWREKRRGYQETQYF.

This sequence joins TRBV2 and TRBJ2-7; D is uncertain. The ends were cut back, 0 bases at V and 4 bases at J, with 4 bases in the middle. Germline V gives CDR1 SNHLY, CDR2 FYNNEI. The length of the CDR3 is 12 residues. CDR3: CASSEAGYEQYF. CDR3 in DNA: TGTGCCAGCAGTGAAGCCGGGTACGAGCAGTACTTC.

The sample holds a few counts of this clone. The chain recombines TRBV7-9 with TRBJ1-1; the D is unclear. Trimming shortened V by 1 base and J by 11 bases, and 11 bases separated the two germline ends. CDR3 size: 12 residues. CDR1 SEHNR and CDR2 FQNEAQ come from the germline V gene (reference sequence). Written as DNA, the CDR3 is TGTGCCAGCAGCTTAGGAACCTTTGGGGCTTTCTTT. Translating gives CASSLGTFGAFF. The full variable domain, its missing parts supplied by reference TRBV7-9 and TRBJ1-1, is DTGVSQNPRHKITKRGQNVTFRCDPISEHNRLYWYRQTLGQGPEFLTYFQNEAQLEKSRLLSDRFSAERPKGSFSTLEIQRTEQGDSAMYLCASSLGTFGAFFGQGTRLTVV.

This clone was counted many times. The chain carries TRBV6-5 and TRBJ1-1; D call uncertain. The CDR3 extends over 16 amino acids. The germline CDR1 and CDR2 sequences are MNHEY and SVGAGI. V dropped 2 bases and J dropped 4 bases, with 17 bases sitting between them. CDR3 sequence (DNA): TGTGCCAGCAGTTACCCCCCCGGGCCTCCCGGCACTGAAGCTTTCTTT. Encoded protein: CASSYPPGPPGTEAFF.

The V gene is TRBV5-1, the J gene TRBJ2-5; perhaps TRBD2 as D (6 bases). This CDR3 region has 14 residues. The germline CDR1 and CDR2 sequences are SGHRS and YFSETQ. Trimming removed 3 bases from V and 5 bases from J, with 14 bases in between. For the CDR3, the DNA is TGCGCCAGCAGCTCCTCTAGCGTCAGGGAGACCCAGTACTTC. Translation: CASSSSSVRETQYF.

V is TRBV11-1 and J is TRBJ1-1; D possibly corresponds to TRBD1 (5 bases). V dropped 1 base and J dropped 5 bases, with 11 bases sitting between them. Germline V gene data show CDR1 as SGHAT and CDR2 as FQDESV (reference sequence). This CDR3 region has 14 residues. CDR3 region: CASSLEGRGTEAFF. DNA for the CDR3: TGTGCCAGCAGCTTAGAAGGGAGGGGTACTGAAGCTTTCTTT.

The genes are TRBV3-1 (or the pseudogene TRBV3-2) and TRBJ1-2; tentatively, D is TRBD1 (6 bases). V was shortened by 4 bases and J by 8 bases, with 8 bases between the two germline ends. The CDR3 length is 11 residues. Germline-derived CDR1 and CDR2 are LGHDT and YNNKEL (reference sequence). The CDR3 bases are TGTGCCAGCAGCCCAGGGGAGGGCTACACCTTC. It specifies CASSPGEGYTF.

The rearrangement joins TRBV7-3 to TRBJ1-2; no clear D. The V gene's germline CDR1 is SGHTA and CDR2 FQGTGA. The CDR3 extends over 13 amino acids. V lost 2 bases and J 0 bases, leaving 4 bases between the germline ends. The chain's CDR3 is CASSLSPNYGYTF. As DNA, the CDR3 is TGTGCCAGCAGCTTATCCCCTAACTATGGCTACACCTTC.

This rearrangement joins TRBV23-1 to TRBJ1-3; perhaps TRBD1 as D (5 bases). TRBV23-1 is identified as an open reading frame with a role that is uncertain. CDR3 length: 15 amino acids. V lost 8 bases to trimming and J lost 0 bases, with 14 bases between them. The CDR3 reads CASPRGGYSGNTIYF. The DNA of the CDR3 is TGCGCCAGCCCTCGCGGGGGTTACTCTGGAAACACCATATATTTT.

The V call is TRBV28, the J call TRBJ2-5; D not resolved. V was trimmed by 6 bases and J by 2 bases, leaving 10 bases between them. CDR1 and CDR2 (germline): MDHEN, SYDVKM. The CDR3 totals 13 residues. The DNA of the CDR3 is TGTGCCAGCAGCCGGGCCCGTCAAGAGACCCAGTACTTC. Its translation: CASSRARQETQYF.

The chain uses TRBV7-6 and TRBJ1-6, with 7 bases matching TRBD1. Germline V gives CDR1 SGHVS, CDR2 FNYEAQ. V was pared by 6 bases and J by 10 bases, with 9 bases of the junction left unmatched. The CDR3 sequence is 14 residues long. The CDR3 bases are TGTGCCAGCAGTTCCGGACAGGATCGATCACCCCTCCACTTT. Translation: CASSSGQDRSPLHF.

The rearrangement links TRBV6-1 to TRBJ2-1, with unresolved D. The CDR3 consists of 15 residues. CDR1 is MNHNS and CDR2 is SASEGT in the germline V gene. Trimming left V 2 bases short and J 5 bases short, with 13 bases between. CDR3 nucleotides: TGTGCCAGCAGTGAAATACTGATCCCTCACAATGAGCAGTTCTTC. Translating it yields CASSEILIPHNEQFF.

The V and J genes are TRBV6-5 and TRBJ1-3, with D perhaps TRBD1 (5 bases). Looked up from germline, CDR1 is MNHEY and CDR2 is SVGAGI. Between the trimmed V and J ends, which lost 6 bases and 0 bases, there was a span of 9 bases. The CDR3 is made up of 14 amino acids. The CDR3 here is CASRRQSSGNTIYF. Here the CDR3 DNA reads TGTGCCAGCAGGAGACAGAGCTCTGGAAACACCATATATTTT.

V and J are TRBV6-2 or TRBV6-3 and TRBJ2-1, with D perhaps matching TRBD2 (6 bases). Germline assignment: CDR1 MNHEY and CDR2 SVGEGT. This CDR3 is built from 14 residues. V was shortened by 4 bases and J by 6 bases, with 13 bases between the two germline ends. The CDR3 DNA reads as TGTGCCAGCAGTTGGGACTCCCTCTTCAATGAGCAGTTCTTC. This gives the protein CASSWDSLFNEQFF.